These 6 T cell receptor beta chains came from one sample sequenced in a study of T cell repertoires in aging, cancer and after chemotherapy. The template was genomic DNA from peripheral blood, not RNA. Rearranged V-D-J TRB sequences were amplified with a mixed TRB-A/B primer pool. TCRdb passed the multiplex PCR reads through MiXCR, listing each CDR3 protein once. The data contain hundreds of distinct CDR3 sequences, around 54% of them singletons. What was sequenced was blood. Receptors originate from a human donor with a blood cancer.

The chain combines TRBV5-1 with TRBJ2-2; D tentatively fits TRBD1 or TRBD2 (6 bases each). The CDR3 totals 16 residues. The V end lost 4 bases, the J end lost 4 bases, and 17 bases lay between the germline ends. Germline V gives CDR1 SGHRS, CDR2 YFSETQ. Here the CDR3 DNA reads TGCGCCAGCAGCGGGGGCGGCGGGGCGAGCACCGGGGAGCTGTTTTTT. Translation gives CASSGGGGASTGELFF.

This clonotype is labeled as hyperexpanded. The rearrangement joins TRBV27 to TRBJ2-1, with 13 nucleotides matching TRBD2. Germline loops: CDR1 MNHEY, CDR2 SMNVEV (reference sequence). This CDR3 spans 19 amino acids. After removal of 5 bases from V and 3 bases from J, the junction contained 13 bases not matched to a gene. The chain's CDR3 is CASSPPLAGGPLDYNEQFF. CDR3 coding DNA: TGTGCCAGCAGTCCACCACTAGCGGGGGGGCCTCTTGACTACAATGAGCAGTTCTTC.

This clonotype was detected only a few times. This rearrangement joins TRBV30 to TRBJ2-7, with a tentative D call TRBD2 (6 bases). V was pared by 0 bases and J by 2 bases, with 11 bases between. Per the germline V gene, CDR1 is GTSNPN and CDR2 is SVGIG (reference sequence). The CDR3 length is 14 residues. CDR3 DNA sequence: TGTGCCTGGAGTGTACGGGACTCCCCCTACGAGCAGTACTTC. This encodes CAWSVRDSPYEQYF.

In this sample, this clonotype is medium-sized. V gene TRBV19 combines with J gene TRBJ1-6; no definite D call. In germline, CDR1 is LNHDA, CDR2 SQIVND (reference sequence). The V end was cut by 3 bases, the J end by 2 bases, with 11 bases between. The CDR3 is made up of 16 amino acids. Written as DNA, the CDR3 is TGTGCCAGTAGTATGACGGGGTATACCTATAATTCACCCCTCCACTTT. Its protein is CASSMTGYTYNSPLHF.

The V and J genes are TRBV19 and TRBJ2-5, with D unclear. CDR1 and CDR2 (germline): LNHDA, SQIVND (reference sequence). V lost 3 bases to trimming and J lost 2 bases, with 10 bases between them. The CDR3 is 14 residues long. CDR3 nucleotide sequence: TGTGCCAGTAGTATTCCGGCCTATCAAGAGACCCAGTACTTC. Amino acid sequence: CASSIPAYQETQYF.

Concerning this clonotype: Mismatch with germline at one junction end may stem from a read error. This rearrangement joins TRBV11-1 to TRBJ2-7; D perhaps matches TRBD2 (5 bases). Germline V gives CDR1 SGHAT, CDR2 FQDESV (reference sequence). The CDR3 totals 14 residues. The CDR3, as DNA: TGCGCCAGCGCAGGAGGAGTCCCAATCTACGAGCAGTACTTC. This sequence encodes CASAGGVPIYEQYF.